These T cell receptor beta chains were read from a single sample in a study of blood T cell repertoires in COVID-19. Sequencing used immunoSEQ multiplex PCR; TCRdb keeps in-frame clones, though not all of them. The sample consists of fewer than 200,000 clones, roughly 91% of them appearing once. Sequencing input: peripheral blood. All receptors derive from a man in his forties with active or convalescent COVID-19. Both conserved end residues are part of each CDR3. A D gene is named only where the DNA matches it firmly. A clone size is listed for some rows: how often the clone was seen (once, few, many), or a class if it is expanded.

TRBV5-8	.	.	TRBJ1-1	TGTGCCAGCAGCGTGCGGGGGGGGCCGCTTCCGAACACTGAAGCTTTCTTT	CASSVRGGPLPNTEAFF
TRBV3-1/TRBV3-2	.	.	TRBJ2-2	TGTGCCAGCAGCCAAGAGTACGGGGCGAACACCGGGGAGCTGTTTTTT	CASSQEYGANTGELFF
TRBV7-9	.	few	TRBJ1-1	TGTGCCAGCAGCTTATCCCAGCGGGCAGTTGAAGCTTTCTTT	CASSLSQRAVEAFF
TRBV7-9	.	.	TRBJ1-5	TGTGCCAGCAGCTTAGCGAGCGGACAGTGGAGGAGAAATCAGCCCCAGCATTTT	CASSLASGQWRRNQPQHF
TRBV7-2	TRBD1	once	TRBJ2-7	TGTGCCAGTGCCCGGGACAGGGCTTCCTACGAGCAGTACTTC	CASARDRASYEQYF
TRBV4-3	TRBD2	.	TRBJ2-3	TGCGCCAGCGGCCAGACTAGCGGGGGAAGAAATACGCAGTATTTT	CASGQTSGGRNTQYF
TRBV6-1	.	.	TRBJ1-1	TGTGCCAGCAGTGAGGATCGGGTCGCTACTGAAGCTTTCTTT	CASSEDRVATEAFF
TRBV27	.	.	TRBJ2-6	TGTGCCAGCAGTTTATTATCGGGATCCTCTGGGGCCAACGTCCTGACTTTC	CASSLLSGSSGANVLTF
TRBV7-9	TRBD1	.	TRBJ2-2	TGTGCCAGCAGCACCACAGAACTGACAGGGAACGGGGAGCTGTTTTTT	CASSTTELTGNGELFF
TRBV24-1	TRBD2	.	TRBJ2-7	TGTGCCACCAGTGATCCAGCGGGAGCGGAGCAGTACTTC	CATSDPAGAEQYF
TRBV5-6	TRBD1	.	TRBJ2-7	TGTGCCAGCACCCTAAGGACAGGACCGACCTACGAGCAGTACTTC	CASTLRTGPTYEQYF
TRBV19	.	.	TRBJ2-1	TGTGCCAGTACTCCCGGTGGGGCGTACAATGAGCAGTTCTTC	CASTPGGAYNEQFF
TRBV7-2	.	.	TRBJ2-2	TGTGCCAGCAGCCAAACTCCGGCGGGTTTAAACACCGGGGAGCTGTTTTTT	CASSQTPAGLNTGELFF
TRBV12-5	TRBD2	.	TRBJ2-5	TGTGCTAGTGGCCGGGGACTAGCGGGGATACAAGAGACCCAGTACTTC	CASGRGLAGIQETQYF
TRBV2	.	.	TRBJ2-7	TGTGCCAGCAAGGAGGGGAGCCCCTACGAGCAGTACTTC	CASKEGSPYEQYF
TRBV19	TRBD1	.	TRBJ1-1	TGTGCCAGTAGTATAGCGCGGACAGGGGTTATGGGCACTGAAGCTTTCTTT	CASSIARTGVMGTEAFF
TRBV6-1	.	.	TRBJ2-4	TGTGCCAGCAGTGACGGGACATTAAAAGGGGCCAAAAACATTCAGTACTTC	CASSDGTLKGAKNIQYF
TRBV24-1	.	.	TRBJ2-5	TGTGCCACCAGTGATTCGGACAGACTAAAAGAGACCCAGTACTTC	CATSDSDRLKETQYF
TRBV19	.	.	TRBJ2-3	TGTGCCAGTAGTACCCTTAGCACAGATACGCAGTATTTT	CASSTLSTDTQYF
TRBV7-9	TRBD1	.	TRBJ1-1	TGTGCCAGCAGCTTGACAGGGGACGGGACTGAAGCTTTCTTT	CASSLTGDGTEAFF
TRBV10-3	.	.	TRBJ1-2	TGTGCCATCAGTGAGTCGTCCGGGGTTGGCTACACCTTC	CAISESSGVGYTF
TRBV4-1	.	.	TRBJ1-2	TGCGCCAGCAGCCAAGATCTTTCAAGAGCCTATGGCTACACCTTC	CASSQDLSRAYGYTF
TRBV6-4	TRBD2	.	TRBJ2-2	TGTGCCAGCAGTGGAGGACTAGCGGGAACCGGGGAGCTGTTTTTT	CASSGGLAGTGELFF
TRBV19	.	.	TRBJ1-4	TGTGCCAGCCATCGGGGGGGGGCCGGTGAAAAACTGTTTTTT	CASHRGGAGEKLFF
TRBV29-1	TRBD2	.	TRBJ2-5	TGCAGCGTTGAAACCTTCGGGAGGGCAGATAGTCAAGAGACCCAGTACTTC	CSVETFGRADSQETQYF
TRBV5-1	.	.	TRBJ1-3	TGCGCCAGCAGCTCCCAGACACGATCCTCTGGAAACACCATATATTTT	CASSSQTRSSGNTIYF
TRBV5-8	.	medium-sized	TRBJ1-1	TGTGCCAGCCCCCTCGGAGGGAACACTGAAGCTTTCTTT	CASPLGGNTEAFF
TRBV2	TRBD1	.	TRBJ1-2	TGTGCCAGCAGCAGACGGCCGACAGGGACAAACTATGGCTACACCTTC	CASSRRPTGTNYGYTF
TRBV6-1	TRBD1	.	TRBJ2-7	TGTGCCAGCAGTGAATTGGCCGGACAGGGGGCCGGGTACGAGCAGTACTTC	CASSELAGQGAGYEQYF
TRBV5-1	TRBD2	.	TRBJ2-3	TGCGCCAGCAGCTTGGAGCTAGCGGGGTTCGATACGCAGTATTTT	CASSLELAGFDTQYF
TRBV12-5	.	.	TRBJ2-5	TGTGCTAGTGGTTTGGGGAAACAGGGAGAGACCCAGTACTTC	CASGLGKQGETQYF
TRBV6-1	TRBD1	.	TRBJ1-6	TGTGCCAGCAGCACCACGGGACAGGGTAATTCACCCCTCCACTTT	CASSTTGQGNSPLHF
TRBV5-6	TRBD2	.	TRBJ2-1	TGTGCCAGCAGCTACAGGACTAGCGGGAGGTTCTTTAATGAGCAGTTCTTC	CASSYRTSGRFFNEQFF
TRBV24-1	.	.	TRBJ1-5	TGTGCCACCAGGGCGGGTCAGGGGAATCAGCCCCAGCATTTT	CATRAGQGNQPQHF
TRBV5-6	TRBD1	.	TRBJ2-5	TGTGCCAGCAGCCGGGACAGCCAAGAGACCCAGTACTTC	CASSRDSQETQYF
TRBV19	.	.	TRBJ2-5	TGTGCCAGTAGTATAGCGTCGGTAGGGGATTTCCAAGAGACCCAGTACTTC	CASSIASVGDFQETQYF
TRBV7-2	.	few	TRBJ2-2	TGTGCCAGCAGCGATCAGGTCAGGGTCACCGGGGAGCTGTTTTTT	CASSDQVRVTGELFF
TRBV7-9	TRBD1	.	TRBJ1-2	TGTGCCAGCAGCCTAAAGGAGGGGGCTGAGGGCTACACCTTC	CASSLKEGAEGYTF
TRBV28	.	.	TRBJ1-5	TGTGCCAGCAGTTTTTCTCTGGGGCCTGGTCAGCCCCAGCATTTT	CASSFSLGPGQPQHF
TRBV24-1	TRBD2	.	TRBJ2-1	TGTGCCACCAGTGATTGGGAGCGGGAGTCCCTGTTCTTC	CATSDWERESLFF
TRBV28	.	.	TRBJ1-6	TGTGCCAGCAGTTTATCGGGGGCGGGGGGTAATTCACCCCTCCACTTT	CASSLSGAGGNSPLHF
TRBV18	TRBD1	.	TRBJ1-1	TGTGCCAGCTCACTCGGGACAGTTCCAAACACTGAAGCTTTCTTT	CASSLGTVPNTEAFF
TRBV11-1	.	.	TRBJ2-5	TGTGCCAGCAGCTTAGCCCTAGGAGAGACCCAGTACTTC	CASSLALGETQYF
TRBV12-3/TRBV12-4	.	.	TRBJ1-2	TGTGCCAGCAACAGGGACTATGGCTACACCTTC	CASNRDYGYTF
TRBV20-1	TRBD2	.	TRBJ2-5	TGCAGTGCTAGTCAATCGACTAGCGGAGAGACCCAGTACTTC	CSASQSTSGETQYF
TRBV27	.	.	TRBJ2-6	TGTGCCAGCAGTCCTCGGGGAGACATCTCTGGGGCCAACGTCCTGACTTTC	CASSPRGDISGANVLTF
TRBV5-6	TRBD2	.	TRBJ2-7	TGTGCCAGCAGCTTGCGGGCTAGCGGGAGTGGAGAGTACTTC	CASSLRASGSGEYF